This T cell receptor (beta chain) originates from a study of blood T cell repertoires in COVID-19. Background on the study: Sources were T cells, B-cell-depleted T cells, or PBMCs; the material itself was cDNA or gDNA.

The authors' processing: Reference gene primers were amplified, and this amplification served to estimate nucleated cell counts. Repertoires were generated with immunoSEQ multiplex PCR, while TCRdb's copy carries only in-frame clones and drops some. That table gives V, J and clone size, and the DNA gave D and trimming. The table records just over 150,000 clones, roughly nine tenths of them present only once. Looked up from germline, CDR1 is MNHNS and CDR2 is SASEGT. The junction had 17 bases not matched to a gene; V was cut back by 4 bases and J by 5 bases. CDR3 length equals 19 residues. The sequence derives from a woman between 70 and 85 years old with acute or convalescent COVID-19. What was sequenced was peripheral blood. J is TRBJ1-6 and V is TRBV6-1, with TRBD1 identical over 7 bases. The CDR3 protein is CASSALGLLQGVNNSPLHF. CDR3 DNA: TGTGCCAGCAGTGCATTGGGACTTCTCCAGGGGGTCAATAATTCACCCCTCCACTTT.